The clone carrying this T cell receptor (beta chain) occurred once. This specimen comes from a study of siplizumab effects on memory and regulatory T cells. CDR1 is SGDLS and CDR2 is YYNGEE in the germline V gene. This CDR3 is built from 15 residues. Between the trimmed V and J ends, which lost 3 bases and 4 bases, there was a span of 14 bases. Here immunoSEQ multiplex PCR was the method, and the copy in TCRdb shows in-frame clones only, minus some. Of about 100,000 clones listed, approximately 94% were seen once; the top ten hold about 0.6%. The chain carries TRBV9 and TRBJ2-1; the D call may be TRBD1 or TRBD2 (5 bases each). The source material was Tregs sorted from blood. The sequence derives from a human donor in good health. CDR3: CASSGTGTEYNEQFF. The CDR3 DNA reads TGTGCCAGCAGCGGGACCGGGACCGAGTACAATGAGCAGTTCTTC.